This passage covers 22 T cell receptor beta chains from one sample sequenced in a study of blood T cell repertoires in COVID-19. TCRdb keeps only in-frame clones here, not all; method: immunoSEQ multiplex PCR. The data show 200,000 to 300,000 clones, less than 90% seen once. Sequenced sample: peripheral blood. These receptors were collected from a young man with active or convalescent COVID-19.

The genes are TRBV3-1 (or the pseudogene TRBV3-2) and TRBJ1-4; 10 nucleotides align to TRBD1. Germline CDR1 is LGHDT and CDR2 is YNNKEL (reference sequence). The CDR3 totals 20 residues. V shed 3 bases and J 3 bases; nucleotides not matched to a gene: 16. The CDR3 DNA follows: TGTGCCAGCAGCCATAGCACCGGGACAGGGGTAGCCGCAGCTAATGAAAAACTGTTTTTT. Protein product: CASSHSTGTGVAAANEKLFF.

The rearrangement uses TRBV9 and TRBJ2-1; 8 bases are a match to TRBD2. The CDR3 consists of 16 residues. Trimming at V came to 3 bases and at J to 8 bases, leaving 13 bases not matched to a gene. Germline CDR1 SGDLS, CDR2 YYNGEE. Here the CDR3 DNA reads TGTGCCAGCAGCGAGGGGGTGCTAGCGGGCGGGGATGAGCAGTTCTTC. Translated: CASSEGVLAGGDEQFF.

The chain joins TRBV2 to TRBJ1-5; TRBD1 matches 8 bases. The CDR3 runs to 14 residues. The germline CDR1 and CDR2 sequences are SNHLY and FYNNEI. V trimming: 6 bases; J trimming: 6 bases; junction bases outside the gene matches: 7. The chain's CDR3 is CASSGMDRVQPQHF. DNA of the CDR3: TGTGCCAGCAGCGGGATGGACAGGGTTCAGCCCCAGCATTTT.

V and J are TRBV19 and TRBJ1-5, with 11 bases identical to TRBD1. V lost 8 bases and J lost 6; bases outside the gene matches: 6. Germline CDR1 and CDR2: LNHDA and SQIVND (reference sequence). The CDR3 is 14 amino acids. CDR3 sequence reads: CASAGTGGFQPQHF. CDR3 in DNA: TGTGCCAGTGCCGGGACAGGGGGATTTCAGCCCCAGCATTTT.

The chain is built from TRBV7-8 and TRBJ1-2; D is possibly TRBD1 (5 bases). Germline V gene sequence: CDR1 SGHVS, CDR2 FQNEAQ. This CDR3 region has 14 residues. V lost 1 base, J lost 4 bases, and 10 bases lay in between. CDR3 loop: CASSLDGRAYGYTF. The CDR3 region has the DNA TGTGCCAGCAGCTTAGACGGCAGGGCCTATGGCTACACCTTC. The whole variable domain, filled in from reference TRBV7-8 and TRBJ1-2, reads GAGVSQSPRYKVAKRGQDVALRCDPISGHVSLFWYQQALGQGPEFLTYFQNEAQLDKSGLPSDRFFAERPEGSVSTLKIQRTQQEDSAVYLCASSLDGRAYGYTFGSGTRLTVV.

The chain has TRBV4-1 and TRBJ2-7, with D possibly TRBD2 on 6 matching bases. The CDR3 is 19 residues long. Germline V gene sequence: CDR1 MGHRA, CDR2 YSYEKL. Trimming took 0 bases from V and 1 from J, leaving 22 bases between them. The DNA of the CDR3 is TGCGCCAGCAGCCAAGAGCCCCACTGGTCGGGCGGGGTATCCTACGAGCAGTACTTC. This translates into CASSQEPHWSGGVSYEQYF.

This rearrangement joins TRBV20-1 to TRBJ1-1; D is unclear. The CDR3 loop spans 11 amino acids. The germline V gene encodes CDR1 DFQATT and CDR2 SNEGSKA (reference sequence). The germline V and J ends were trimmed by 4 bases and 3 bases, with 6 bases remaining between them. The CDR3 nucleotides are TGCAGTGCTACCCTGTACACTGAAGCTTTCTTT. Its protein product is CSATLYTEAFF.

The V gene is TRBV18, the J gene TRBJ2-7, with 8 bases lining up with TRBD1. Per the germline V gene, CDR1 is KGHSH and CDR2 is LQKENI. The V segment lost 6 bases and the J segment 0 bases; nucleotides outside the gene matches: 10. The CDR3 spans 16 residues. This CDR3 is CASSRGTGRHSYEQYF. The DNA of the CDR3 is TGTGCCAGCTCGCGTGGGACAGGCCGGCACTCCTACGAGCAGTACTTC.

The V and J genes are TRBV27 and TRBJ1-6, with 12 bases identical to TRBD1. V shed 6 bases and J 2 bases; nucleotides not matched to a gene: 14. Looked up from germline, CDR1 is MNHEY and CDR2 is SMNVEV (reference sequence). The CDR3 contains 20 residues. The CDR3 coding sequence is TGTGCCAGCAGAACAGCCAGGGACAGGGGGCTTATCGCCTATAATTCACCCCTCCACTTT. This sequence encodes CASRTARDRGLIAYNSPLHF.

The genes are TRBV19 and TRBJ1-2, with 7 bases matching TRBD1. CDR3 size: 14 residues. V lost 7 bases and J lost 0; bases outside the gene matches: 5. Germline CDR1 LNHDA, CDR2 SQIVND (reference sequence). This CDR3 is CASKGTDSNYGYTF. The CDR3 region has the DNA TGTGCCAGTAAGGGGACAGATTCTAACTATGGCTACACCTTC.

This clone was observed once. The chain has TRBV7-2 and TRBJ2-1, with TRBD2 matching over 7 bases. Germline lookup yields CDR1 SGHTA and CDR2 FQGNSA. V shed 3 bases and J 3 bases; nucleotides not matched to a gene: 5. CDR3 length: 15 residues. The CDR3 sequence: CASSLSGDYYNEQFF. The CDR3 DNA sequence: TGTGCCAGCAGCTTGAGCGGGGACTACTACAATGAGCAGTTCTTC.

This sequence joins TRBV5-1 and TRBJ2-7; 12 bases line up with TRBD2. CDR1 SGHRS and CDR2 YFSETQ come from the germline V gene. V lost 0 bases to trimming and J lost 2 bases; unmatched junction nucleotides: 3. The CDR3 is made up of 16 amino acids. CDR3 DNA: TGCGCCAGCAGCTTGGTGTCTAGCGGGGGGGCCTACGAGCAGTACTTC. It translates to CASSLVSSGGAYEQYF.

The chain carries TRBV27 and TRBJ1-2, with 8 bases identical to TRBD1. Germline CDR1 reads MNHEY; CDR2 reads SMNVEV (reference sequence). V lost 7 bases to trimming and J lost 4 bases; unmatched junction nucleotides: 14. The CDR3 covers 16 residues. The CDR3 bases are TGTGCCAGCAACGCCCTAGGGGGACAGGCCACCTATGGCTACACCTTC. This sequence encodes CASNALGGQATYGYTF.

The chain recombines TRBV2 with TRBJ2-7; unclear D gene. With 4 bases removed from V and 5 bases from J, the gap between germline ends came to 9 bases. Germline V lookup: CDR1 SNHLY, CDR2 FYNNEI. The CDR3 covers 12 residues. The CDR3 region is CASSGQVNEQYF. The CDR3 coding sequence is TGTGCCAGCAGTGGTCAGGTCAACGAGCAGTACTTC.

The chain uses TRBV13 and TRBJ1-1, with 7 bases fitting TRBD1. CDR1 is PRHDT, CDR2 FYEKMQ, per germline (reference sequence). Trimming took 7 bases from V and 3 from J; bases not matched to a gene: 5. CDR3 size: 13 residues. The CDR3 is CASNQQGYTEAFF. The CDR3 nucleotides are TGTGCCAGCAACCAACAGGGGTACACTGAAGCTTTCTTT.

The CDR3 bases are TGTGCCAGCAGCTTCGACAGGGGTATTTATGAGCAGTTCTTC. It specifies CASSFDRGIYEQFF. The chain combines TRBV5-5 with TRBJ2-1, with 8 nucleotides matching TRBD1. This CDR3 spans 14 amino acids. Germline-derived CDR1 and CDR2 are SGHKS and YYEKEE (reference sequence). V gave up 2 bases and J gave up 8 bases; unmatched junction bases: 6.

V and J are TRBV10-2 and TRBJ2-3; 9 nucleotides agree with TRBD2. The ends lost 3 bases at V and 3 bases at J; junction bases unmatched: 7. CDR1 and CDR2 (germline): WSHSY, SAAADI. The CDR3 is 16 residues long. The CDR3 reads CASSEAGGLYTDTQYF. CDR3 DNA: TGCGCCAGCAGTGAAGCGGGGGGTTTGTATACAGATACGCAGTATTTT.

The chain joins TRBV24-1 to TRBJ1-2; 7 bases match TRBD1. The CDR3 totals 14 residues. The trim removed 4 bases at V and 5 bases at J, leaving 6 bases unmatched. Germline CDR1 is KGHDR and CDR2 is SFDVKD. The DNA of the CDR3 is TGTGCCACCAGTGACTCTGACAGGGATTATGGCTACACCTTC. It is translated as CATSDSDRDYGYTF.

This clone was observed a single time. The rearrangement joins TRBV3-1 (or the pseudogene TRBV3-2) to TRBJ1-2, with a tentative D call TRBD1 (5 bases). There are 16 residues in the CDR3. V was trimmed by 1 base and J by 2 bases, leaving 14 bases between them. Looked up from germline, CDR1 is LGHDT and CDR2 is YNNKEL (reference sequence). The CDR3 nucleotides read TGTGCCAGCAGCCAAGCAGTCCAGGGAAAAAACTATGGCTACACCTTC. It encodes CASSQAVQGKNYGYTF.

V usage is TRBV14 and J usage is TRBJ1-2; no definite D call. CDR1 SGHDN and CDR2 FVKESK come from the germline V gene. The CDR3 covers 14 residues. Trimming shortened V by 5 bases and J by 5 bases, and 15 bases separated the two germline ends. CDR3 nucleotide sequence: TGTGCCAGCAGCTCCCGACTCCTAGATTATGGCTACACCTTC. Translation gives CASSSRLLDYGYTF.

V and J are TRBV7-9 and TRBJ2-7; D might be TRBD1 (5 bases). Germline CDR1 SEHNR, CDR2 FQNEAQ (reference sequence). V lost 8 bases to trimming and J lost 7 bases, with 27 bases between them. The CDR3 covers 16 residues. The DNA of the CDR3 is TGTGCCAGCGAAACCCTAGGGGCGGTTTCTGTAGTTGAGCAGTACTTC. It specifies CASETLGAVSVVEQYF. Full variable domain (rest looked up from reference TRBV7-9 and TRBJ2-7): DTGVSQNPRHKITKRGQNVTFRCDPISEHNRLYWYRQTLGQGPEFLTYFQNEAQLEKSRLLSDRFSAERPKGSFSTLEIQRTEQGDSAMYLCASETLGAVSVVEQYFGPGTRLTVT.

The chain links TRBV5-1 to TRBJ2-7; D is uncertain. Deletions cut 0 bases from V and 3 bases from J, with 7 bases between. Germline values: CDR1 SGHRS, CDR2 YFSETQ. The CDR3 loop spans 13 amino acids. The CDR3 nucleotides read TGCGCCAGCAGCTTGGACAGTGACTACGAGCAGTACTTC. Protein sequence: CASSLDSDYEQYF.